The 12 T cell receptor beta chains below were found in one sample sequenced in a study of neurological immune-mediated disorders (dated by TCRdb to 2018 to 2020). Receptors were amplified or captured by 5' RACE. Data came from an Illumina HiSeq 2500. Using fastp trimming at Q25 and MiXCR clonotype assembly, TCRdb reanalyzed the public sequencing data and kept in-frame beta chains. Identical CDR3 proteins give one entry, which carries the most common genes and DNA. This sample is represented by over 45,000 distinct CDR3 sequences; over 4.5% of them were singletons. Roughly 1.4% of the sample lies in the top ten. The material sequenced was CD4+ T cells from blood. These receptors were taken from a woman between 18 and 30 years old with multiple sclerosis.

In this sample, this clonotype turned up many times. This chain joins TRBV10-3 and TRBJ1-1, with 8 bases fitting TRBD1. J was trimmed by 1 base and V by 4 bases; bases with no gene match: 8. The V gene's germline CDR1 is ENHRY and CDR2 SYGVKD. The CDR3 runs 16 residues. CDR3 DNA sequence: TGTGCCATCAGTGGAGGACAGGGTCGGGGGAACACTGAAGCTTTCTTT. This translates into CAISGGQGRGNTEAFF.

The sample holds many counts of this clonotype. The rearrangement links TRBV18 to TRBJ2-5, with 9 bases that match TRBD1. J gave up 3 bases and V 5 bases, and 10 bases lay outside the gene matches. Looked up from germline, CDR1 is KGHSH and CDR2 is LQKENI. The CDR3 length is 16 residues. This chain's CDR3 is CASSTGTGWNKETQYF. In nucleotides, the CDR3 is TGTGCCAGCTCAACCGGGACAGGGTGGAACAAAGAGACCCAGTACTTC.

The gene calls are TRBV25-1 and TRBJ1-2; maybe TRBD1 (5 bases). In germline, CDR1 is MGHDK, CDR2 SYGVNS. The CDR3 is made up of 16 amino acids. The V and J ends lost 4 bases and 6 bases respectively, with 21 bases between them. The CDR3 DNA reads TGTGCCAGCAGTGCCCACCATAAGGGGAAAGGGCATGGCTACACCTTC. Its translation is CASSAHHKGKGHGYTF.

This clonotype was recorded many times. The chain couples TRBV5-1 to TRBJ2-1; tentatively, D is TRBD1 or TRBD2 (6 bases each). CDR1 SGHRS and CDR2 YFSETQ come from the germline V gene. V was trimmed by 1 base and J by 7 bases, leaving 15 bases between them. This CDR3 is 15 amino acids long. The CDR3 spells CASSLSTRGENEQFF. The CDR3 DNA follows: TGCGCCAGCAGCTTGTCGACTAGGGGGGAGAATGAGCAGTTCTTC.

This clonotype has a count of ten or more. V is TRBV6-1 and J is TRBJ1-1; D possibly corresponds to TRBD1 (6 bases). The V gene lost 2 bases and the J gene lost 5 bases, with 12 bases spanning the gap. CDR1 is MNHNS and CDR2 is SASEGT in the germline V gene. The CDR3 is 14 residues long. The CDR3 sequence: CASSEFQGKTEAFF. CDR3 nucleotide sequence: TGTGCCAGCAGTGAATTCCAGGGGAAAACTGAAGCTTTCTTT.

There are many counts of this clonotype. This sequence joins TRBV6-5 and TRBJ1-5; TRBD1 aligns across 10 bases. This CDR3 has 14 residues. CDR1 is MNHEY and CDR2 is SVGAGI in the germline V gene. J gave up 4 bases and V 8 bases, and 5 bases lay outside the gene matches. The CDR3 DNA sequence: TGTGCCAGCCCTGGGACAGGGGAGAATCAGCCCCAGCATTTT. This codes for CASPGTGENQPQHF.

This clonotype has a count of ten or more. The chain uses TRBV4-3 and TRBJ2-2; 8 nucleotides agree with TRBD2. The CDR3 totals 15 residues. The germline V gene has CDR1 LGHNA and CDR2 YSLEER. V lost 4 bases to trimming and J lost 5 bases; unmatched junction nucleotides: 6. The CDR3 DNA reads TGCGCCAGCAGCCTTACTAGCGGCCCGACCGGGGAGCTGTTTTTT. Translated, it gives CASSLTSGPTGELFF.

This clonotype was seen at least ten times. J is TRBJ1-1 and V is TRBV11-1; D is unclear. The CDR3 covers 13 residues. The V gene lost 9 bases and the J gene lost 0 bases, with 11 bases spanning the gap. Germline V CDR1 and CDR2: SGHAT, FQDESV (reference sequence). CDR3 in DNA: TGTGCCAGTGTAAGACTGCTGAACACTGAAGCTTTCTTT. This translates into CASVRLLNTEAFF.

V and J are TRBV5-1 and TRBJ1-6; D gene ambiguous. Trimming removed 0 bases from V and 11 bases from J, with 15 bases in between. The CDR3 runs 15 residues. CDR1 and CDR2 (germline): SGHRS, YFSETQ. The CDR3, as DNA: TGCGCCAGCAGCTTGGATAACCAAAGGGTCACACCCCTCCACTTT. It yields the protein CASSLDNQRVTPLHF.

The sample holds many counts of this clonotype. The chain's CDR3 is CSARGLGTGGGYEQYF. The DNA for the CDR3 is TGCAGTGCTAGAGGACTGGGGACAGGGGGTGGTTACGAGCAGTACTTC. The V and J genes are TRBV20-1 and TRBJ2-7; 11 positions agree with TRBD1. The CDR3 consists of 16 residues. CDR1 is DFQATT and CDR2 is SNEGSKA in the germline V gene (reference sequence). With 1 base clipped from V and 4 bases from J, the junction kept 9 bases outside the gene matches.

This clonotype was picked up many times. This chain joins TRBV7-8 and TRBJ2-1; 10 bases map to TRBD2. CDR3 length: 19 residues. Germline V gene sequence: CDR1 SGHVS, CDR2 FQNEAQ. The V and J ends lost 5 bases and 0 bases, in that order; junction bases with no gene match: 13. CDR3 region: CASSQRLAGLLSSYNEQFF. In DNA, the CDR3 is TGTGCCAGCAGCCAGCGACTAGCGGGCCTGCTGAGCTCCTACAATGAGCAGTTCTTC.

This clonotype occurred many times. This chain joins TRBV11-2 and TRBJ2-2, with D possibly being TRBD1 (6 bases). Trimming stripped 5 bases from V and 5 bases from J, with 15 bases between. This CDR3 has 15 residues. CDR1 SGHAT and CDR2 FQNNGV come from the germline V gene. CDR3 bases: TGTGCCAGCAGCGCGACCCCACAGGGAACCGGGGAGCTGTTTTTT. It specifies CASSATPQGTGELFF.